This T cell receptor (beta chain) was sequenced during a study of naive and memory T cell subsets. Whole-study findings and limits: Diversity fell and Gini index rose from naive through CM, EM, EMRA. Between naive and memory subsets, TCR abundance power law exponents differed.

Both TRBC1 and TRBC2 were covered by a beta constant-region primer of two equimolar oligonucleotides. Nested alpha and beta constant-region primers with the SP2 primer drove four PCR rounds on ligated cDNA. TCRdb fed the UMI-ligation and nested PCR reads into MiXCR, producing one record per CDR3 protein. Counted here are about 34,000 distinct CDR3 sequences, 18% occurring once; the ten biggest clones make up approximately 3.6%. Overnight CMV lysate stimulation of fresh PBMCs defined donor CMV status by CD4+ IFNgamma. Four subsets defined by CD45RA and CD27 were sorted after CD3, CD4, CD8 and live/dead staining. The germline V gene encodes CDR1 SGHAT and CDR2 FQNNGV. The CDR3 covers 14 residues. With 4 bases removed from V and 6 bases from J, the gap between germline ends came to 16 bases. In the case of this clonotype: What it recognizes is unknown.

V usage is TRBV11-2 and J usage is TRBJ2-7; D possibly corresponds to TRBD1 (7 bases). Sequenced input: effector memory CD4+ T cells from blood. Subset given: effector memory, CD45RA- CD27-. The source is a human donor in good health. Here the CDR3 DNA reads TGTGCCAGCAGCTCCTACAGGGGAGGAAGCGAGCAGTACTTC. This codes for CASSSYRGGSEQYF.